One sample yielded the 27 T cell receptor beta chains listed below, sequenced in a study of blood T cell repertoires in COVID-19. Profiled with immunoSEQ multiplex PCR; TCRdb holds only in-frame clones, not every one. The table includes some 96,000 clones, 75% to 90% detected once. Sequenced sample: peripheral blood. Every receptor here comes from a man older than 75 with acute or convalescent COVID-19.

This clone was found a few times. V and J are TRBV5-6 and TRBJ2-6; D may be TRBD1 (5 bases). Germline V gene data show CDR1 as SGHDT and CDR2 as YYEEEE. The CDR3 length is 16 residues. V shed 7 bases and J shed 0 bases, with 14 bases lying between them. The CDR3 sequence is CASELQGVSGANVLTF. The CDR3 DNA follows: TGTGCCAGCGAACTTCAAGGGGTCTCTGGGGCCAACGTCCTGACTTTC.

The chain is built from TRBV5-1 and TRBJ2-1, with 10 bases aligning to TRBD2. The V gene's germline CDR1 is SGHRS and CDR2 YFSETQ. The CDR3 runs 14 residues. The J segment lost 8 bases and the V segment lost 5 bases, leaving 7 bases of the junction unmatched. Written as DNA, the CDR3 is TGCGCCAGCAGTTTAACTAGCGGGATCGATGAGCAGTTCTTC. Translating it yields CASSLTSGIDEQFF.

This chain's CDR3 is CASSQSASPNQPQHF. The CDR3 DNA follows: TGCGCCAGCAGTCAATCGGCTTCTCCGAATCAGCCCCAGCATTTT. This sequence joins TRBV23-1 and TRBJ1-5; D is unresolved. TRBV23-1 is an ORF, and what it does is uncertain. The CDR3 length is 15 residues. V was trimmed by 0 bases and J by 4 bases, leaving 10 bases between them.

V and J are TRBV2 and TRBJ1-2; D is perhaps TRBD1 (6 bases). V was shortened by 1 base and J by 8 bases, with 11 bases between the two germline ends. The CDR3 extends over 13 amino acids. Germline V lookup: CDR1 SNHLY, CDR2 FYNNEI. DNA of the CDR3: TGTGCCAGCAGTGAAGTGGGGGCTCGAGGCTACACCTTC. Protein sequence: CASSEVGARGYTF. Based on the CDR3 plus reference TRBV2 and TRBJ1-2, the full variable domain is EPEVTQTPSHQVTQMGQEVILRCVPISNHLYFYWYRQILGQKVEFLVSFYNNEISEKSEIFDDQFSVERPDGSNFTLKIRSTKLEDSAMYFCASSEVGARGYTFGSGTRLTVV.

The CDR3 here is CASAMATGIHNEQFF. CDR3 DNA sequence: TGTGCCAGCGCGATGGCGACAGGTATCCACAATGAGCAGTTCTTC. The chain couples TRBV7-8 to TRBJ2-1, with D perhaps matching TRBD1 (6 bases). V dropped 8 bases and J dropped 5 bases, with 19 bases sitting between them. The CDR3 covers 15 residues. The germline V gene encodes CDR1 SGHVS and CDR2 FQNEAQ.

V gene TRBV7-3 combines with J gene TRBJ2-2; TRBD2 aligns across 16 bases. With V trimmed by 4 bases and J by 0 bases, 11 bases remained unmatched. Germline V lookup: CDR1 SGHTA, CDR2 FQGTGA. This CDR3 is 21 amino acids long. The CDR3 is CASSSEPSGTSGRANTGELFF. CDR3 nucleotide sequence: TGTGCCAGCAGCTCCGAACCATCCGGGACTAGCGGGAGGGCGAACACCGGGGAGCTGTTTTTT.

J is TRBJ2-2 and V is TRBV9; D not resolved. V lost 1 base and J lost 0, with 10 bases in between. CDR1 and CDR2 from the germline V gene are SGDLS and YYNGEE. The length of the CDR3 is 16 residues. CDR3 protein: CASSVTVVANTGELFF. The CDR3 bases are TGTGCCAGCAGCGTAACGGTGGTGGCGAACACCGGGGAGCTGTTTTTT.

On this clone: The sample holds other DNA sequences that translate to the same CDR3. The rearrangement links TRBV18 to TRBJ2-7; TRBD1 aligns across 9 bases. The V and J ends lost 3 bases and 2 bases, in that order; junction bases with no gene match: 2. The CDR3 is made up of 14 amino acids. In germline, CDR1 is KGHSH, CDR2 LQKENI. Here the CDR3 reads CASSPRQGAYEQYF. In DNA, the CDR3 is TGTGCCAGCTCACCCAGACAGGGGGCCTACGAGCAGTACTTC.

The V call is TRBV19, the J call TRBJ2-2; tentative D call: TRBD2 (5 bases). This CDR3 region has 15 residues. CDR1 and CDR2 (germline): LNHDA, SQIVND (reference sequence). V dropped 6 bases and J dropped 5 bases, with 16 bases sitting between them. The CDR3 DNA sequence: TGTGCCAGTAGCCCGATCCTAGCTTGGACCGGGGAGCTGTTTTTT. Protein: CASSPILAWTGELFF.

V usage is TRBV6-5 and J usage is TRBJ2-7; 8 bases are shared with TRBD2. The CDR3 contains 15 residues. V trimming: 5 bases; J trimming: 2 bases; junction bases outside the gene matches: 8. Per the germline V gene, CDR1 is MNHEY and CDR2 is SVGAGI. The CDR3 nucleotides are TGTGCCAGCAGTCAACCCACGGGAGGGACCTACGAGCAGTACTTC. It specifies CASSQPTGGTYEQYF.

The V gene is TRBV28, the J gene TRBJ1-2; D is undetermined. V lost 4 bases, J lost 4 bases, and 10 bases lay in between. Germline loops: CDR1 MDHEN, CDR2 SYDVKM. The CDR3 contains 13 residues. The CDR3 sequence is CASSSPAIYGYTF. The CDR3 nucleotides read TGTGCCAGCAGTTCCCCAGCGATCTATGGCTACACCTTC.

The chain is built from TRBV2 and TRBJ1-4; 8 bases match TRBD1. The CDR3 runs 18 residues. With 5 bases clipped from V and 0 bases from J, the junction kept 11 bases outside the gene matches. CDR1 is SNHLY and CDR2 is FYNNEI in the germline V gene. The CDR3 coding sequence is TGTGCCAGCAGTACCCAGGGGGCGAGGGGTCCAACTAATGAAAAACTGTTTTTT. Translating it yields CASSTQGARGPTNEKLFF.

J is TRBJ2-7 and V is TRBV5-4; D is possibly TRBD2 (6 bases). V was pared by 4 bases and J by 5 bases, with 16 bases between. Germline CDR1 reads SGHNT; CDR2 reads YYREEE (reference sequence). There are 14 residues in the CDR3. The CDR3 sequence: CASSPDLASNEQYF. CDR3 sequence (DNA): TGTGCCAGCAGCCCGGATCTAGCGTCTAACGAGCAGTACTTC.

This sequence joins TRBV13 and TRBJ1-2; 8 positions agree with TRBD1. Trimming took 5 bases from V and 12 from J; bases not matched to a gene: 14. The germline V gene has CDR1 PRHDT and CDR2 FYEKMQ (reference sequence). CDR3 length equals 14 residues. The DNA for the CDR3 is TGTGCCAGCAGCGGGGGGACAGGCCAGGGCCACGACACCTTC. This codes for CASSGGTGQGHDTF.

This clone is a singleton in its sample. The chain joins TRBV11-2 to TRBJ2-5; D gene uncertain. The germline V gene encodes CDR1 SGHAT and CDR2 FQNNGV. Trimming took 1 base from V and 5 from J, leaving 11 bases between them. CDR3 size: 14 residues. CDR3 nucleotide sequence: TGTGCCAGCAGCTTAGCGCTGTCCCGGGAGACCCAGTACTTC. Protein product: CASSLALSRETQYF.

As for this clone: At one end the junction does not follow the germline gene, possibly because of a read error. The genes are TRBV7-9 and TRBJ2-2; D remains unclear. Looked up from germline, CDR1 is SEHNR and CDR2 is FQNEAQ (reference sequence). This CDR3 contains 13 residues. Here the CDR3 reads CASSPLNTGELFF. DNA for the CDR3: TGTGCCAGCAGCCCACTAAACACGGGGGAGCTGTTTTTT.

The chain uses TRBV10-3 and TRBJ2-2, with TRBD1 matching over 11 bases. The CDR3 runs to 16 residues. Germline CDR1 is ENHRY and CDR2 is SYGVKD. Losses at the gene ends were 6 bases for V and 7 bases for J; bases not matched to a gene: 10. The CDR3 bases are TGTGCCATCAGGCCGGAAGGACAGGGGGCTATCGGGGAGCTGTTTTTT. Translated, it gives CAIRPEGQGAIGELFF.

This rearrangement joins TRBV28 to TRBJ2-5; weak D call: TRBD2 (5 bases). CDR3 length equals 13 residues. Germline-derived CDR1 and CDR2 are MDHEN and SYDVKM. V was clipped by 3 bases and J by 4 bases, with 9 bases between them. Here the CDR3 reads CASSFQRRETQYF. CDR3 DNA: TGTGCCAGCAGTTTCCAGCGGAGAGAGACCCAGTACTTC.

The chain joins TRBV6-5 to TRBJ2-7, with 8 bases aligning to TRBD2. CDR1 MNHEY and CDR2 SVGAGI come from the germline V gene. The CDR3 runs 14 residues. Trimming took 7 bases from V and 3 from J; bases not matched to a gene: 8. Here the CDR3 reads CASIRFGGDYEQYF. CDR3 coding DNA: TGTGCCAGCATTAGGTTCGGGGGGGACTACGAGCAGTACTTC.

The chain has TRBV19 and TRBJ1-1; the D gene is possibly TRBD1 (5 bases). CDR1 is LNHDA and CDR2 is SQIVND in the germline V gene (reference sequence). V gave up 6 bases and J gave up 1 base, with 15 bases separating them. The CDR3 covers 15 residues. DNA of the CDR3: TGTGCCAGTAGCTACTTCGACAGACCGAACACTGAAGCTTTCTTT. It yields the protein CASSYFDRPNTEAFF.

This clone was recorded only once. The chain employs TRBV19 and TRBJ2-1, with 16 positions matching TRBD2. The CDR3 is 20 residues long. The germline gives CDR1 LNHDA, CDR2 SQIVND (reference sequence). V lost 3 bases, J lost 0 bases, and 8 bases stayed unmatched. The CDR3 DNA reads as TGTGCCAGTAGTATGGGACTAGCGGGAGGGCCGGGGAACTCCTACAATGAGCAGTTCTTC. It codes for CASSMGLAGGPGNSYNEQFF.

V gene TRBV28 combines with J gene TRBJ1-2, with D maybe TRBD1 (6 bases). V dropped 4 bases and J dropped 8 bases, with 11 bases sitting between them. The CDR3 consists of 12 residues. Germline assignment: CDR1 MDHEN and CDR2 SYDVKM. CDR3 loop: CASSSGVGGYTF. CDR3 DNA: TGTGCCAGCAGTTCAGGGGTTGGGGGCTACACCTTC.

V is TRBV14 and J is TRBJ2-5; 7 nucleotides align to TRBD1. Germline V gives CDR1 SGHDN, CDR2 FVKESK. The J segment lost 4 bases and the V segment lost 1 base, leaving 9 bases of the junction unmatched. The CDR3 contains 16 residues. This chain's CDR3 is CASSQVWLRGRETQYF. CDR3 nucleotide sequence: TGTGCCAGCAGCCAAGTTTGGCTCAGGGGGAGAGAGACCCAGTACTTC.

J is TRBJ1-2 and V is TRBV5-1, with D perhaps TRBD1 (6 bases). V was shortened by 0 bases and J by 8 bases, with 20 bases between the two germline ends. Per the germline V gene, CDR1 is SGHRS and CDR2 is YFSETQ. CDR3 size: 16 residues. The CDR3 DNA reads TGCGCCAGCAGCTTGGTCTCGGGGGGCGCGGGTGTAGGCTACACCTTC. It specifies CASSLVSGGAGVGYTF.

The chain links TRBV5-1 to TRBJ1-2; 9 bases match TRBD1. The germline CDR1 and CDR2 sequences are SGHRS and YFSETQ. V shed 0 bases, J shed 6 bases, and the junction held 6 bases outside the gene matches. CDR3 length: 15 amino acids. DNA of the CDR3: TGCGCCAGCAGCTTGGCGGGACAGGGTATCGATGGCTACACCTTC. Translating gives CASSLAGQGIDGYTF. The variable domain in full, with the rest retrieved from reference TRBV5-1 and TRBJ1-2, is KAGVTQTPRYLIKTRGQQVTLSCSPISGHRSVSWYQQTPGQGLQFLFEYFSETQRNKGNFPGRFSGRQFSNSRSEMNVSTLELGDSALYLCASSLAGQGIDGYTFGSGTRLTVV.

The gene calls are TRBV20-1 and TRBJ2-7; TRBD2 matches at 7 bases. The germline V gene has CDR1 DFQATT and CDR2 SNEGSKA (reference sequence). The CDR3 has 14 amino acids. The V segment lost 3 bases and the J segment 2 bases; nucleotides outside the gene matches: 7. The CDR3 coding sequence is TGCAGTGCTAGTCGGGGGGAGCTAGCCTACGAGCAGTACTTC. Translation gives CSASRGELAYEQYF.

This CDR3 is CASSLGQGVNQETQYF. Here the CDR3 DNA reads TGCGCCAGCAGCTTGGGGCAGGGGGTAAACCAAGAGACCCAGTACTTC. This rearrangement joins TRBV5-1 to TRBJ2-5; 7 nucleotides line up with TRBD1. Germline-derived CDR1 and CDR2 are SGHRS and YFSETQ. Germline trimming cut 0 bases from V and 0 bases from J; bases unmatched to any gene: 5. This CDR3 has 16 residues.